These 29 T cell receptor beta chains were sequenced from one sample in a study of beta chain features in type 1 diabetes. These TCRs are of unknown antigen specificity. Expressed TCRB transcripts were sequenced because the entire RNA isolate underwent reverse transcription. Data came from immunoSEQ multiplex PCR; TCRdb stores just in-frame clones and leaves some out. This table has 140,000 to 150,000 clones, approximately 13% appearing once. Study-level points and caveats: Moderate but significant shortening of TCRB CDR3s was recorded in all four CD4+ subsets from Type 1 diabetes patients.

Sequenced: central memory CD4+ T cells from blood. The receptors derive from a man aged 18-30 years with type 1 diabetes.

This chain connects TRBV6-1 to TRBJ1-5; D not resolved. The CDR3 sequence is 14 residues long. CDR1 and CDR2 (germline): MNHNS, SASEGT. The V end lost 1 base, the J end lost 5 bases, and 9 bases lay between the germline ends. DNA for the CDR3: TGTGCCAGCAGTGAAGGGATGAAGGATCAGCCCCAGCATTTT. The encoded protein is CASSEGMKDQPQHF.

The chain combines TRBV10-3 with TRBJ1-2, with 10 bases identical to TRBD1. The CDR3 has 16 amino acids. The ends lost 4 bases at V and 8 bases at J; junction bases unmatched: 13. Per the germline V gene, CDR1 is ENHRY and CDR2 is SYGVKD. The CDR3 loop reads CAISAWGQGTDDGYTF. CDR3 bases: TGTGCCATCAGTGCCTGGGGACAGGGGACGGATGACGGCTACACCTTC.

This clone was seen more than once but under ten times. The chain is built from TRBV5-1 and TRBJ2-7, with D uncertain. V shed 4 bases and J shed 0 bases, with 11 bases lying between them. Germline CDR1 reads SGHRS; CDR2 reads YFSETQ. The CDR3 spans 14 residues. The chain's CDR3 is CASSLVVSSYEQYF. In DNA form, the CDR3 reads TGCGCCAGCAGCCTTGTGGTTAGCTCCTACGAGCAGTACTTC.

In its sample, this clone was seen a few times. This chain joins TRBV7-6 and TRBJ1-1; TRBD1 might be the D (5 bases). Germline CDR1 SGHVS, CDR2 FNYEAQ. The CDR3 totals 13 residues. Trimming stripped 5 bases from V and 2 bases from J, with 9 bases between. In DNA form, the CDR3 reads TGTGCCAGCAGCCAAACAGGAAACACTGAAGCTTTCTTT. Translation gives CASSQTGNTEAFF.

In its sample, this clone was seen many times. The chain carries TRBV5-4 and TRBJ2-4; no firm D call. CDR1 and CDR2 (germline): SGHNT, YYREEE (reference sequence). Trimming stripped 1 base from V and 4 bases from J, with 9 bases between. The CDR3 has 14 amino acids. CDR3 nucleotide sequence: TGTGCCAGCAGCTTGATCACAGAAAAAAACATTCAGTACTTC. Translation: CASSLITEKNIQYF. The full variable domain, with the rest looked up from reference TRBV5-4 and TRBJ2-4, is ETGVTQSPTHLIKTRGQQVTLRCSSQSGHNTVSWYQQALGQGPQFIFQYYREEENGRGNFPPRFSGLQFPNYSSELNVNALELDDSALYLCASSLITEKNIQYFGAGTRLSVL.

The J gene is TRBJ1-4, the V gene TRBV30; D might be TRBD1 (6 bases). Germline V gene lookup returns CDR1 GTSNPN and CDR2 SVGIG (reference sequence). The CDR3 spans 14 residues. Trimming pared 1 base from V and 10 bases from J, leaving 16 bases between. As DNA, the CDR3 is TGTGCCTGGAGTGGGGACATCCGGGTCGGAAAACTGTTTTTT. Encoded protein: CAWSGDIRVGKLFF.

A few counts support this clone. This sample also contains other DNA sequences that code for the same CDR3. The chain employs TRBV4-1 and TRBJ2-7; D not resolved. Germline values: CDR1 MGHRA, CDR2 YSYEKL. Trimming took off 0 bases at V and 6 bases at J, with 6 bases between the two ends. CDR3 length: 12 residues. The CDR3 protein is CASSQEVGEQYF. CDR3 DNA: TGCGCCAGCAGCCAAGAAGTCGGCGAGCAGTACTTC.

This clone was counted a few times. In DNA, the CDR3 is TGTGCCAGCAGCCCGAGGCCAGGGACGGACACTGAAGCTTTCTTT. It specifies CASSPRPGTDTEAFF. V usage is TRBV7-3 and J usage is TRBJ1-1; maybe TRBD1 (5 bases). Germline loops: CDR1 SGHTA, CDR2 FQGTGA. The CDR3 has 15 amino acids. V was shortened by 5 bases and J by 3 bases, with 16 bases between the two germline ends.

The chain carries TRBV5-5 and TRBJ1-2; perhaps TRBD1 as D (5 bases). Trimming removed 0 bases at V and 6 bases at J, with 9 bases between. Germline V gives CDR1 SGHKS, CDR2 YYEKEE (reference sequence). The CDR3 covers 13 residues. The CDR3 loop is CASSLVQVNGYTF. As DNA, the CDR3 is TGTGCCAGCAGCTTGGTACAGGTCAATGGCTACACCTTC.

This clone was detected a few times. The CDR3 loop is CASSVDQGTEAFF. CDR3 in DNA: TGTGCCAGCAGCGTAGATCAGGGCACTGAAGCTTTCTTT. V and J are TRBV9 and TRBJ1-1, with a weak D call TRBD1 (5 bases). V dropped 0 bases and J dropped 4 bases, with 7 bases sitting between them. The length of the CDR3 is 13 residues. Germline-derived CDR1 and CDR2 are SGDLS and YYNGEE.

This clone was found a few times. Different DNA sequences within this sample yield the same CDR3. V usage is TRBV18 and J usage is TRBJ1-1, with D possibly matching TRBD1 (5 bases). This CDR3 spans 13 amino acids. The V gene lost 6 bases and the J gene lost 1 base, with 9 bases spanning the gap. From germline, CDR1 is KGHSH and CDR2 LQKENI. The chain's CDR3 is CASSLQGNTEAFF. The CDR3 region has the DNA TGTGCCAGCTCTCTCCAGGGGAACACTGAAGCTTTCTTT.

Comment on this clone: Other nucleotide sequences from this sample produce the same CDR3. The CDR3 is CSARDSNQPQHF. CDR3 DNA: TGCAGCGCCCGGGACTCCAATCAGCCCCAGCATTTT. The V gene is TRBV29-1, the J gene TRBJ1-5; tentative D call: TRBD1 (5 bases). Germline V gene data show CDR1 as SQVTM and CDR2 as ANQGSEA. Trimming stripped 7 bases from V and 3 bases from J, with 10 bases between. CDR3 length: 12 residues.

The sample holds a few counts of this clone. In DNA, the CDR3 is TGCGCCAGCAGCCAATCGACCGGGACATTAACAGATACGCAGTATTTT. Encoded protein: CASSQSTGTLTDTQYF. The V gene is TRBV4-1, the J gene TRBJ2-3, with D possibly being TRBD1 (6 bases). The CDR3 loop spans 16 amino acids. The V end lost 2 bases, the J end lost 3 bases, and 15 bases lay between the germline ends. Per germline, CDR1 MGHRA and CDR2 YSYEKL.

This clone was seen a handful of times. The chain recombines TRBV9 with TRBJ1-3, with D possibly matching TRBD1 (5 bases). This CDR3 has 15 residues. The V gene lost 3 bases and the J gene lost 2 bases, with 12 bases spanning the gap. Germline CDR1 reads SGDLS; CDR2 reads YYNGEE. The CDR3 loop reads CASSGGGDAGNTIYF. The CDR3 DNA follows: TGTGCCAGCAGCGGCGGCGGGGACGCTGGAAACACCATATATTTT. The complete variable domain, with remaining parts taken from reference TRBV9 and TRBJ1-3, reads DSGVTQTPKHLITATGQRVTLRCSPRSGDLSVYWYQQSLDQGLQFLIQYYNGEERAKGNILERFSAQQFPDLHSELNLSSLELGDSALYFCASSGGGDAGNTIYFGEGSWLTVV.

The chain employs TRBV18 and TRBJ1-2; D not resolved. Germline V gives CDR1 KGHSH, CDR2 LQKENI. V lost 3 bases and J lost 8, with 10 bases in between. This CDR3 has 12 amino acids. CDR3: CASSPAKEGYTF. The CDR3 DNA sequence: TGTGCCAGCTCACCGGCCAAGGAGGGCTACACCTTC. Variable domain in full (rest from reference TRBV18 and TRBJ1-2): NAGVMQNPRHLVRRRGQEARLRCSPMKGHSHVYWYRQLPEEGLKFMVYLQKENIIDESGMPKERFSAEFPKEGPSILRIQQVVRGDSAAYFCASSPAKEGYTFGSGTRLTVV.

V gene TRBV28 combines with J gene TRBJ1-6, with D hard to call. The germline V gene encodes CDR1 MDHEN and CDR2 SYDVKM. The CDR3 consists of 15 residues. V was clipped by 7 bases and J by 5 bases, with 15 bases between them. CDR3 region: CASKAWHNDNSPLHF. The CDR3 DNA is TGTGCCAGCAAGGCGTGGCATAATGATAATTCACCCCTCCACTTT.

The chain combines TRBV4-1 with TRBJ2-7; maybe TRBD2 (7 bases). Per germline, CDR1 MGHRA and CDR2 YSYEKL. Trimming pared 6 bases from V and 0 bases from J, leaving 21 bases between. The CDR3 sequence is 17 residues long. CDR3 sequence: CASRRGGAGADSYEQYF. The CDR3 region has the DNA TGCGCCAGCAGGCGGGGAGGGGCAGGGGCGGACTCCTACGAGCAGTACTTC.

In its sample, this clone was seen a few times. The chain recombines TRBV6-5 with TRBJ1-6; D possibly corresponds to TRBD1 (6 bases). Germline CDR1 reads MNHEY; CDR2 reads SVGAGI. V lost 2 bases and J 9 bases, leaving 14 bases between the germline ends. This CDR3 is 15 amino acids long. CDR3 amino acids: CASSYTDRPPSPLHF. For the CDR3, the DNA is TGTGCCAGCAGTTACACTGACAGGCCGCCTTCACCCCTCCACTTT.

This chain connects TRBV29-1 to TRBJ2-5; D uncertain. Trimming removed 5 bases at V and 1 base at J, with 11 bases between. Germline lookup yields CDR1 SQVTM and CDR2 ANQGSEA. This CDR3 spans 13 amino acids. The CDR3 DNA sequence: TGCAGCGTTTATAGACTGCCCCAAGAGACCCAGTACTTC. It specifies CSVYRLPQETQYF.

The gene calls are TRBV4-1 and TRBJ2-5; D not resolved. Germline lookup yields CDR1 MGHRA and CDR2 YSYEKL. The CDR3 is 15 residues long. The germline V and J ends were trimmed by 1 base and 5 bases, with 14 bases remaining between them. The CDR3 region has the DNA TGCGCCAGCAGCCAAGTGGGGATACAGAGGGAGACCCAGTACTTC. It translates to CASSQVGIQRETQYF.

This clone has more than one count but fewer than ten. This sample includes further DNA sequences coding for the same CDR3. The chain links TRBV18 to TRBJ2-2; D unresolved. The CDR3 has 12 residues. V lost 6 bases and J 5 bases, leaving 7 bases between the germline ends. CDR1 is KGHSH, CDR2 LQKENI, per germline. This CDR3 is CASSPLTGELFF. The CDR3 coding sequence is TGTGCCAGCTCCCCCCTAACCGGGGAGCTGTTTTTT.

The gene calls are TRBV10-3 and TRBJ2-7; TRBD1 matches 9 bases. The junction had 12 bases not matched to a gene; V was cut back by 10 bases and J by 5 bases. CDR3 length: 14 residues. Germline V gene sequence: CDR1 ENHRY, CDR2 SYGVKD. The CDR3 region is CATMFGTGLDEQYF. CDR3 DNA sequence: TGTGCCACAATGTTCGGGACAGGGTTGGACGAGCAGTACTTC.

This clone was seen at least ten times. The CDR3 loop reads CAWGRDRDSGQYF. CDR3 coding DNA: TGTGCCTGGGGCCGGGACAGGGATTCAGGGCAGTACTTC. This sequence joins TRBV30 and TRBJ2-7; 9 nucleotides line up with TRBD1. CDR1 is GTSNPN, CDR2 SVGIG, per germline (reference sequence). V lost 5 bases and J lost 9; bases outside the gene matches: 11. This CDR3 is built from 13 residues.

The rearrangement links TRBV18 to TRBJ1-6, with D perhaps matching TRBD1 (6 bases). The CDR3 totals 14 residues. V was clipped by 6 bases and J by 8 bases, with 14 bases between them. Germline V lookup: CDR1 KGHSH, CDR2 LQKENI. In nucleotides, the CDR3 is TGTGCCAGCTCCATGAGGGAGGGGGATTCACCCCTCCACTTT. Its protein product is CASSMREGDSPLHF.

The CDR3 is CASSQAAGQVSYEQYF. In nucleotides, the CDR3 is TGTGCCAGCAGCCAAGCCGCCGGACAGGTCTCCTACGAGCAGTACTTC. V gene TRBV4-2 combines with J gene TRBJ2-7, with TRBD1 identical over 7 bases. This CDR3 has 16 residues. Germline trimming cut 1 base from V and 0 bases from J; bases unmatched to any gene: 6. The germline V gene has CDR1 LGHNA and CDR2 YNFKEQ.

The chain is built from TRBV11-2 and TRBJ2-7; maybe TRBD1 (6 bases). The CDR3 runs to 13 residues. V lost 1 base, J lost 3 bases, and 7 bases lay in between. CDR1 is SGHAT and CDR2 is FQNNGV in the germline V gene. CDR3 region: CASSLGDIYEQYF. The CDR3 DNA is TGTGCCAGCAGCTTAGGGGACATCTACGAGCAGTACTTC.

A few counts support this clone. The rearrangement joins TRBV5-1 to TRBJ1-2; maybe TRBD1 (6 bases). This CDR3 comprises 13 residues. Trimming took off 2 bases at V and 8 bases at J, with 13 bases between the two ends. The V gene's germline CDR1 is SGHRS and CDR2 YFSETQ. The DNA for the CDR3 is TGCGCCAGCAGCTTTACAGGGCAAAACGGCTACACCTTC. Its translation is CASSFTGQNGYTF.

Here the CDR3 reads CASSPATGTNYGYTF. DNA of the CDR3: TGTGCCAGTAGTCCGGCGACAGGAACTAACTATGGCTACACCTTC. The chain couples TRBV19 to TRBJ1-2, with a tentative D call TRBD1 (6 bases). Germline CDR1 is LNHDA and CDR2 is SQIVND (reference sequence). The CDR3 has 15 amino acids. Trimming removed 5 bases from V and 0 bases from J, with 13 bases in between.

The V call is TRBV9, the J call TRBJ1-6; D unclear. The CDR3 spans 13 residues. V lost 0 bases and J 11 bases, leaving 9 bases between the germline ends. The germline V gene encodes CDR1 SGDLS and CDR2 YYNGEE. The CDR3 DNA is TGTGCCAGCAGCGTAGATGCCGCTCCACCCCTCCACTTT. This gives the protein CASSVDAAPPLHF.